One and the same sample provided the 28 T cell receptor beta chains below, sequenced in a study of cytomegalovirus exposure and HLA in healthy donors. TCRdb keeps only in-frame clones here, not all; method: immunoSEQ multiplex PCR. This sample has 150,000 to 200,000 clones, with approximately 96% found just once. Sequencing was carried out using PBMCs. The receptors shown here come from a woman aged 18-29 years in good health and CMV-seronegative.

The CDR3 DNA is TGCGCCAGCAGCCATGGGACAGCTAGCTATGGCTACACCTTC. Its protein is CASSHGTASYGYTF. This sequence joins TRBV4-3 and TRBJ1-2; TRBD1 matches 7 bases. The CDR3 length is 14 residues. The germline CDR1 and CDR2 sequences are LGHNA and YSLEER. J was trimmed by 4 bases and V by 3 bases; bases with no gene match: 5.

The rearrangement joins TRBV5-4 to TRBJ2-3; D unclear. The V gene lost 4 bases and the J gene lost 3 bases, with 12 bases spanning the gap. The germline V gene has CDR1 SGHNT and CDR2 YYREEE (reference sequence). The CDR3 consists of 14 residues. DNA for the CDR3: TGTGCCAGCAGCCCTGGCGGCACGACAGATACGCAGTATTTT. Residues: CASSPGGTTDTQYF.

The chain links TRBV4-1 to TRBJ2-5, with D tentatively TRBD1 (5 bases). The V gene lost 2 bases and the J gene lost 1 base, with 8 bases spanning the gap. Germline CDR1 MGHRA, CDR2 YSYEKL. This CDR3 has 14 residues. DNA of the CDR3: TGCGCCAGCAGCCAAATGGGGCTCCAAGAGACCCAGTACTTC. Protein: CASSQMGLQETQYF.

The chain is built from TRBV18 and TRBJ1-1; D ambiguous. There are 14 residues in the CDR3. Germline V lookup: CDR1 KGHSH, CDR2 LQKENI. Trimming left V 2 bases short and J 3 bases short, with 10 bases between. CDR3 DNA: TGTGCCAGCTCACCAGCGGCCAGCGACACTGAAGCTTTCTTT. It codes for CASSPAASDTEAFF. Based on the CDR3 plus reference TRBV18 and TRBJ1-1, the full variable domain is NAGVMQNPRHLVRRRGQEARLRCSPMKGHSHVYWYRQLPEEGLKFMVYLQKENIIDESGMPKERFSAEFPKEGPSILRIQQVVRGDSAAYFCASSPAASDTEAFFGQGTRLTVV.

The rearrangement joins TRBV5-4 to TRBJ2-7; TRBD1 agrees at 11 bases. Trimming cost V 4 bases and J 3 bases; bases outside gene matches: 6. The CDR3 spans 15 residues. Germline V lookup: CDR1 SGHNT, CDR2 YYREEE (reference sequence). The CDR3 region is CASSLAGTGGYEQYF. As DNA, the CDR3 is TGTGCCAGCAGCCTAGCCGGGACAGGGGGCTACGAGCAGTACTTC.

The V call is TRBV2, the J call TRBJ1-6; the D is unclear. V was cut by 4 bases and J by 9 bases, with 13 bases left in between. The CDR3 covers 14 residues. Per germline, CDR1 SNHLY and CDR2 FYNNEI. The CDR3 here is CASSVAVSGSPLHF. Here the CDR3 DNA reads TGTGCCAGCAGTGTGGCTGTTTCAGGTTCACCCCTCCACTTT.

The chain combines TRBV18 with TRBJ1-1; D uncertain. Trimming took off 1 base at V and 7 bases at J, with 10 bases between the two ends. The CDR3 is 13 residues long. Germline V CDR1 and CDR2: KGHSH, LQKENI. The CDR3 sequence: CASSPLGEIEAFF. The CDR3 nucleotides are TGTGCCAGCTCACCACTCGGAGAGATTGAAGCTTTCTTT.

CDR3 sequence: CASSLGRASTDTQYF. In DNA, the CDR3 is TGTGCCAGCAGCTTAGGGAGGGCTAGCACAGATACGCAGTATTTT. The chain couples TRBV5-4 to TRBJ2-3, with 7 bases that match TRBD2. The CDR3 is 15 residues long. The J segment lost 0 bases and the V segment lost 2 bases, leaving 3 bases of the junction unmatched. Looked up from germline, CDR1 is SGHNT and CDR2 is YYREEE (reference sequence).

The chain combines TRBV2 with TRBJ1-1, with D perhaps TRBD1 (5 bases). CDR3 size: 14 residues. CDR1 SNHLY and CDR2 FYNNEI come from the germline V gene. Trimming removed 4 bases at V and 4 bases at J, with 13 bases between. CDR3: CASSAGRGGTEAFF. The CDR3 coding sequence is TGTGCCAGCAGTGCGGGTCGGGGGGGCACTGAAGCTTTCTTT.

The chain recombines TRBV7-9 with TRBJ1-1; no reliable D call. The CDR3 covers 12 residues. Per germline, CDR1 SEHNR and CDR2 FQNEAQ (reference sequence). Trimming removed 1 base from V and 11 bases from J, with 11 bases in between. In DNA form, the CDR3 reads TGTGCCAGCAGCTTAGAGGAACTACCCGCTTTCTTT. Residues: CASSLEELPAFF.

This sequence joins TRBV19 and TRBJ1-5; 8 nucleotides agree with TRBD1. Germline values: CDR1 LNHDA, CDR2 SQIVND (reference sequence). V trimming: 4 bases; J trimming: 6 bases; junction bases outside the gene matches: 5. The CDR3 loop spans 14 amino acids. CDR3 in amino acids: CASSSQGASQPQHF. CDR3 in DNA: TGTGCCAGTAGTAGCCAGGGGGCAAGTCAGCCCCAGCATTTT.

The V and J genes are TRBV4-2 and TRBJ2-3; TRBD2 matches at 7 bases. The ends lost 3 bases at V and 4 bases at J; junction bases unmatched: 7. Germline lookup yields CDR1 LGHNA and CDR2 YNFKEQ. The CDR3 contains 15 residues. In DNA, the CDR3 is TGTGCCAGCAGCCATCCCAGCGGGATCTCAGATACGCAGTATTTT. Its translation is CASSHPSGISDTQYF.

The chain couples TRBV6-5 to TRBJ1-2, with a weak D call TRBD1 (6 bases). The CDR3 runs to 14 residues. CDR1 is MNHEY and CDR2 is SVGAGI in the germline V gene. V lost 2 bases to trimming and J lost 3 bases, with 10 bases between them. CDR3 DNA sequence: TGTGCCAGCAGTTACACCAACAGGGACTATGGCTACACCTTC. Translation gives CASSYTNRDYGYTF.

The V call is TRBV7-6, the J call TRBJ2-2; D ambiguous. Germline loops: CDR1 SGHVS, CDR2 FNYEAQ. The V and J ends lost 5 bases and 6 bases respectively, with 10 bases between them. This CDR3 is built from 13 residues. The CDR3 DNA follows: TGTGCCAGCAGCCTGACTGGGTCCGGGGAGCTGTTTTTT. This translates into CASSLTGSGELFF.

This rearrangement joins TRBV29-1 to TRBJ1-1; 8 bases are a match to TRBD1. Losses at the gene ends were 3 bases for V and 0 bases for J; bases not matched to a gene: 3. The germline V gene encodes CDR1 SQVTM and CDR2 ANQGSEA. The CDR3 runs 14 residues. The CDR3 here is CSVDRTGLNTEAFF. CDR3 in DNA: TGCAGCGTTGACCGGACAGGGCTGAACACTGAAGCTTTCTTT.

The chain joins TRBV6-1 to TRBJ2-2; 14 nucleotides align to TRBD2. There are 15 residues in the CDR3. The V gene's germline CDR1 is MNHNS and CDR2 SASEGT. V lost 6 bases and J lost 7; bases outside the gene matches: 4. CDR3 nucleotide sequence: TGTGCCAGCAGCGGACTAGCGGGGGGTGGCGGGGAGCTGTTTTTT. Translation gives CASSGLAGGGGELFF.

The CDR3 bases are TGCGCCAGCAGCCAGATTGGCGGCCCGGACAGGGGGTACGAGCAGTACTTC. This gives the protein CASSQIGGPDRGYEQYF. The chain uses TRBV4-3 and TRBJ2-7, with 10 nucleotides matching TRBD1. The V segment lost 3 bases and the J segment 4 bases; nucleotides outside the gene matches: 12. Germline V gene lookup returns CDR1 LGHNA and CDR2 YSLEER. The length of the CDR3 is 17 residues.

In DNA form, the CDR3 reads TGTGCCAGCACCCCCAAGGTGACTCTTACCTACGAGCAGTACTTC. It is translated as CASTPKVTLTYEQYF. The rearrangement uses TRBV2 and TRBJ2-7, with unresolved D. Trimming took 7 bases from V and 2 from J, leaving 18 bases between them. This CDR3 has 15 residues. Per the germline V gene, CDR1 is SNHLY and CDR2 is FYNNEI. Combining the CDR3 with reference TRBV2 and TRBJ2-7 gives the whole variable domain EPEVTQTPSHQVTQMGQEVILRCVPISNHLYFYWYRQILGQKVEFLVSFYNNEISEKSEIFDDQFSVERPDGSNFTLKIRSTKLEDSAMYFCASTPKVTLTYEQYFGPGTRLTVT.

The chain links TRBV19 to TRBJ1-2, with no clear D. Deletions cut 8 bases from V and 4 bases from J, with 8 bases between. Germline CDR1 LNHDA, CDR2 SQIVND (reference sequence). The CDR3 has 11 amino acids. The CDR3 nucleotides read TGTGCCAGTCTATACGCCTATGGCTACACCTTC. Protein product: CASLYAYGYTF.

The chain recombines TRBV7-5 with TRBJ2-3; whether TRBD2, the table's D call, matches the DNA was not checked. TRBV7-5 is tagged as a pseudogene. CDR3 length equals 17 residues. The CDR3 coding sequence is TGTGCCAGAAGCTTAGAAGTAGCGGGGGGGCGGGCAGATACGCAGTATTTT. Protein sequence: CARSLEVAGGRADTQYF.

The chain uses TRBV2 and TRBJ2-7, with D tentatively TRBD2 (5 bases). V was trimmed by 4 bases and J by 1 base, leaving 8 bases between them. This CDR3 is 13 amino acids long. In germline, CDR1 is SNHLY, CDR2 FYNNEI. The CDR3 bases are TGTGCCAGCAGTGTGGGGAGTTCCTACGAGCAGTACTTC. Amino acid sequence: CASSVGSSYEQYF.

The V and J genes are TRBV7-6 and TRBJ2-7; 7 bases are shared with TRBD1. V lost 1 base and J lost 4; bases outside the gene matches: 4. CDR3 length: 14 residues. Looked up from germline, CDR1 is SGHVS and CDR2 is FNYEAQ. The DNA for the CDR3 is TGTGCCAGCAGCTTAGGTAACAGGGGATACGAGCAGTACTTC. It is translated as CASSLGNRGYEQYF.

This chain connects TRBV5-5 to TRBJ2-1; 12 bases are a match to TRBD2. V gave up 4 bases and J gave up 4 bases; unmatched junction bases: 3. This CDR3 comprises 15 residues. The germline V gene has CDR1 SGHKS and CDR2 YYEKEE (reference sequence). The CDR3 loop is CASSQLAGGYNEQFF. CDR3 sequence (DNA): TGTGCCAGCAGCCAACTAGCGGGGGGTTACAATGAGCAGTTCTTC.

This chain links TRBV30 with TRBJ1-4; 7 bases are shared with TRBD1. The junction had 6 bases not matched to a gene; V was cut back by 2 bases and J by 0 bases. CDR1 is GTSNPN and CDR2 is SVGIG in the germline V gene (reference sequence). This CDR3 has 16 amino acids. In nucleotides, the CDR3 is TGTGCCTGGAGTCCCGACAGGGTAGCAACTAATGAAAAACTGTTTTTT. It specifies CAWSPDRVATNEKLFF.

The rearrangement uses TRBV4-1 and TRBJ1-2; D is perhaps TRBD1 (6 bases). The germline V and J ends were trimmed by 2 bases and 6 bases, with 22 bases remaining between them. The CDR3 has 17 residues. The germline CDR1 and CDR2 sequences are MGHRA and YSYEKL. The CDR3 nucleotides read TGCGCCAGCAGCCAAACCTTAAATCCGGGACAATTTCATGGCTACACCTTC. It translates to CASSQTLNPGQFHGYTF.

V gene TRBV28 combines with J gene TRBJ2-5, with a weak D call TRBD2 (6 bases). The V gene's germline CDR1 is MDHEN and CDR2 SYDVKM. Deletions cut 4 bases from V and 2 bases from J, with 17 bases between. This CDR3 contains 16 residues. The CDR3 nucleotides read TGTGCCAGCAGTTCAGATCCAGGGAGGCGTCAAGAGACCCAGTACTTC. It specifies CASSSDPGRRQETQYF.

V is TRBV5-4 and J is TRBJ2-1; D might be TRBD2 (7 bases). The germline CDR1 and CDR2 sequences are SGHNT and YYREEE (reference sequence). Trimming pared 0 bases from V and 0 bases from J, leaving 13 bases between. This CDR3 has 17 residues. CDR3 region: CASSLEGGPVSYNEQFF. Written as DNA, the CDR3 is TGTGCCAGCAGCTTGGAGGGGGGGCCGGTCTCCTACAATGAGCAGTTCTTC.

This clone was observed a few times. The V call is TRBV11-2, the J call TRBJ1-6, with a weak D call TRBD1 (6 bases). In germline, CDR1 is SGHAT, CDR2 FQNNGV. There are 16 residues in the CDR3. The germline V and J ends were trimmed by 1 base and 7 bases, with 14 bases remaining between them. CDR3 nucleotides: TGTGCCAGCAGCTTAGGGGGGCCCGGGGTCAATTCACCCCTCCACTTT. This encodes CASSLGGPGVNSPLHF.